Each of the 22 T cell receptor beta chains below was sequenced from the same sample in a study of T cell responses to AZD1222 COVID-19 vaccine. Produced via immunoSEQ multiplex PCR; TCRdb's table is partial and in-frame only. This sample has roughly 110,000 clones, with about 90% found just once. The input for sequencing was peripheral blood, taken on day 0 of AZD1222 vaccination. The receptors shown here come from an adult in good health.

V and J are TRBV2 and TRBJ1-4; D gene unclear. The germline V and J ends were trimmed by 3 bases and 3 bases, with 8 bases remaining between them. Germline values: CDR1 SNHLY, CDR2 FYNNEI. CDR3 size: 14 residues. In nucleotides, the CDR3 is TGTGCCAGCAGTGATCGGGGTCCTAATGAAAAACTGTTTTTT. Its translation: CASSDRGPNEKLFF.

The CDR3 nucleotides read TGTGCCAGCAGCTTACCGTTGGGGGCGGGCACTGAAGCTTTCTTT. It encodes CASSLPLGAGTEAFF. The chain couples TRBV7-2 to TRBJ1-1; maybe TRBD1 (6 bases). Trimming cost V 2 bases and J 4 bases, with 14 bases left between them. The length of the CDR3 is 15 residues. Germline loops: CDR1 SGHTA, CDR2 FQGNSA.

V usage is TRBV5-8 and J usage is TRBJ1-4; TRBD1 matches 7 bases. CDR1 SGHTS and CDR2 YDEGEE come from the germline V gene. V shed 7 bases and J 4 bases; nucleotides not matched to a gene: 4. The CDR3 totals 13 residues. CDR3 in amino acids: CASLDRLNEKLFF. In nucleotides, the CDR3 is TGTGCCAGCCTGGACAGGCTTAATGAAAAACTGTTTTTT.

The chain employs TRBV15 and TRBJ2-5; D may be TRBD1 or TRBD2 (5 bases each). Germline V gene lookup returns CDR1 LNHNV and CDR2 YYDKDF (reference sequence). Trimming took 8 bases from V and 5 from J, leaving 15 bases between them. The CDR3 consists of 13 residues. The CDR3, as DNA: TGTGCCACCGCCACCGGGGCCAGCGAGACCCAGTACTTC. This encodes CATATGASETQYF.

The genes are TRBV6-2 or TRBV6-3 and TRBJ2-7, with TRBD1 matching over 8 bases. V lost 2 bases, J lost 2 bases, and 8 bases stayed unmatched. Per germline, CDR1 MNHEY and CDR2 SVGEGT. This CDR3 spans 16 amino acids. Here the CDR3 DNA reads TGTGCCAGCAGTTACGGCCCCGGGACAGGAGCCTACGAGCAGTACTTC. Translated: CASSYGPGTGAYEQYF.

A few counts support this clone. The CDR3, as DNA: TGCGCCAGCAGCCTATCAGGACAAGGAAACACCATATATTTT. It translates to CASSLSGQGNTIYF. The chain couples TRBV4-1 to TRBJ1-3, with D possibly matching TRBD1 (5 bases). V lost 4 bases and J lost 4, with 11 bases in between. Germline V lookup: CDR1 MGHRA, CDR2 YSYEKL. The CDR3 runs to 14 residues.

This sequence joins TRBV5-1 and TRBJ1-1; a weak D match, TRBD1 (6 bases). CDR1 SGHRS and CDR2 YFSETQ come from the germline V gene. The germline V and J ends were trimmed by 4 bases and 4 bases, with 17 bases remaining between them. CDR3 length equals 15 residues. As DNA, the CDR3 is TGCGCCAGCAGCCTAACAGGGACCCACTCCACTGAAGCTTTCTTT. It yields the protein CASSLTGTHSTEAFF.

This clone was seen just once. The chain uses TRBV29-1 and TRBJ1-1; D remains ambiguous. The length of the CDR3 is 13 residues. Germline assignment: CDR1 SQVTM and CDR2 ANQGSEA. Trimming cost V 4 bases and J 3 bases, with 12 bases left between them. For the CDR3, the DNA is TGCAGCGTTGTACCCAGGCGGGACACTGAAGCTTTCTTT. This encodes CSVVPRRDTEAFF.

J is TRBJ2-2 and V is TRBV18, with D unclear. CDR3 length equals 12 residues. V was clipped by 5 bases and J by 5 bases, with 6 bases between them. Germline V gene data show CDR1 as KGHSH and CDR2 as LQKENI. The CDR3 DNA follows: TGTGCCAGCTCATTATCTACCGGGGAGCTGTTTTTT. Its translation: CASSLSTGELFF.

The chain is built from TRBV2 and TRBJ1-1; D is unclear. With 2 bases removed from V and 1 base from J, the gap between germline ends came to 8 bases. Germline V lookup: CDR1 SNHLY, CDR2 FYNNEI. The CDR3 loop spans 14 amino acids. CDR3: CASSENNRNTEAFF. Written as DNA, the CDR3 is TGTGCCAGCAGTGAAAATAACAGGAACACTGAAGCTTTCTTT.

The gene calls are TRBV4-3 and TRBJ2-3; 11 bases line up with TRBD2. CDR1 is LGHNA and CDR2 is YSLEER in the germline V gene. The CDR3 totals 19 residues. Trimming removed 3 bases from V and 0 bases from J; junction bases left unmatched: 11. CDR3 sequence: CASSQDLAGGLRSTDTQYF. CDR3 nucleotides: TGCGCCAGCAGCCAGGATCTAGCGGGGGGTCTTCGTAGCACAGATACGCAGTATTTT.

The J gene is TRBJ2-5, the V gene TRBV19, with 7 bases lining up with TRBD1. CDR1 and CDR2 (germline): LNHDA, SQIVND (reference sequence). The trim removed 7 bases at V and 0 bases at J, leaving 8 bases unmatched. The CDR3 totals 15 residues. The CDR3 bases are TGTGCCAGTAAGGAAGGGACAGCGTACCAAGAGACCCAGTACTTC. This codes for CASKEGTAYQETQYF.

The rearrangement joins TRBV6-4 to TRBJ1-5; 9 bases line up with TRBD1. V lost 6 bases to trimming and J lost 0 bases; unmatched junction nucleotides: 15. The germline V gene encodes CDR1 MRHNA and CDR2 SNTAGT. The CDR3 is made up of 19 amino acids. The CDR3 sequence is CASSNAGTGRCYSNQPQHF. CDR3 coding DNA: TGTGCCAGCAGCAACGCGGGGACAGGGAGGTGCTATAGCAATCAGCCCCAGCATTTT.

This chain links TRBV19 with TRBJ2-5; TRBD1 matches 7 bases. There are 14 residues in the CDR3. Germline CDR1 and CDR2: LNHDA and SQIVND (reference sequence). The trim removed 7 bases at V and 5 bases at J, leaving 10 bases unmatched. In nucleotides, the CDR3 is TGTGCCAGTAAGGTGAACAGGGGCACGGAGACCCAGTACTTC. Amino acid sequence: CASKVNRGTETQYF.

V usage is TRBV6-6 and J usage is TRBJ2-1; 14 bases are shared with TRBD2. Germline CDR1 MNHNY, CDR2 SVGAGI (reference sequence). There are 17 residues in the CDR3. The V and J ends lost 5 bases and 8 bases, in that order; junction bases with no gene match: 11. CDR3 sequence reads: CASSQSSTSGGAHEQFF. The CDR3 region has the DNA TGTGCCAGCAGTCAATCGTCGACTAGCGGGGGGGCTCATGAGCAGTTCTTC.

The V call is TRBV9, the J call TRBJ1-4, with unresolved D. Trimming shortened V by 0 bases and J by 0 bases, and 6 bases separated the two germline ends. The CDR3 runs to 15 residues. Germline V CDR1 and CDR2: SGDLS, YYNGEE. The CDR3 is CASSVGQTTNEKLFF. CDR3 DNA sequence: TGTGCCAGCAGCGTAGGACAAACAACTAATGAAAAACTGTTTTTT.

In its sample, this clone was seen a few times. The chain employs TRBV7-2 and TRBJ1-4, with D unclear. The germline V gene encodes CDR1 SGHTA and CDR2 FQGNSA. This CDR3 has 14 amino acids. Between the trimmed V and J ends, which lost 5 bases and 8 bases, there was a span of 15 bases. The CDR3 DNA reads TGTGCCAGCAGCCTGGGATTCGGGTCCGAAAAACTGTTTTTT. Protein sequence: CASSLGFGSEKLFF.

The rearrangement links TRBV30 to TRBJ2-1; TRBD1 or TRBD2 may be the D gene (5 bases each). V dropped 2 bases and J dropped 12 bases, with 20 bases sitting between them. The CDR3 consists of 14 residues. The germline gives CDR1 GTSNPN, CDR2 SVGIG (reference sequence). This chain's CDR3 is CAWSPPRDGAVQFF. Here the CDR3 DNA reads TGTGCCTGGAGTCCCCCCCGGGACGGGGCGGTGCAGTTCTTC.

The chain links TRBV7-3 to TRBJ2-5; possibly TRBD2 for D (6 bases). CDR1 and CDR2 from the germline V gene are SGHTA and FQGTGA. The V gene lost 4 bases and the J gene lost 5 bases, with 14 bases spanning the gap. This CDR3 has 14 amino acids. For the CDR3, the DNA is TGTGCCAGCAGCTCCACTAGCCATGCGGAGACCCAGTACTTC. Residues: CASSSTSHAETQYF.

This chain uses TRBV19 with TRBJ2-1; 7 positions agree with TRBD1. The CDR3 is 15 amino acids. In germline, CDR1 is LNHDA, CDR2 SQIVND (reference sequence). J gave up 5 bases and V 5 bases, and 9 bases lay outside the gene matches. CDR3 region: CASSLILGQHNEQFF. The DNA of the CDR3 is TGTGCCAGTAGTTTAATTTTGGGACAGCACAATGAGCAGTTCTTC.

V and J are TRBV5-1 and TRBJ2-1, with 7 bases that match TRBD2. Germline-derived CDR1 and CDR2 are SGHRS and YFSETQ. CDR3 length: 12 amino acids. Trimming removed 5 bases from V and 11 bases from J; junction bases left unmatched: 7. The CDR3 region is CASRGSGAQQFF. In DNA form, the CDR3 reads TGCGCCAGCAGAGGGAGCGGGGCTCAGCAGTTCTTC.

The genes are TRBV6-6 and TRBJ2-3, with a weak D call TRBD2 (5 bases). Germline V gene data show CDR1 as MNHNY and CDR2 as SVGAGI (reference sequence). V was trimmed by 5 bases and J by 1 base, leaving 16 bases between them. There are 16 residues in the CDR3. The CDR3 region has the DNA TGTGCCAGCAGTCCTTTACTAGGTTTGGGCACAGATACGCAGTATTTT. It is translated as CASSPLLGLGTDTQYF.